This passage covers 31 T cell receptor beta chains from one sample sequenced in a study of CD8 T cells in Susac syndrome. RNA totalling about 0.5 to 1 ug underwent reverse transcription with random hexamers. From the immunoSEQ multiplex PCR reads, TCRdb called clonotypes with MiXCR, one entry per CDR3 protein. Of about 200,000 distinct CDR3 sequences in the sample, 90% to 95% were seen once. The sequencing sample was made of CD4+ T cells from PBMCs. The receptors here all came from a human donor with multiple sclerosis.

V is TRBV6-5 and J is TRBJ2-7, with D perhaps TRBD1 or TRBD2 (5 bases each). The V gene lost 6 bases and the J gene lost 2 bases, with 17 bases spanning the gap. Germline V CDR1 and CDR2: MNHEY, SVGAGI. This CDR3 contains 15 residues. CDR3 in DNA: TGTGCCAGCAGCGGCCGGGACGGACGGGCCTACGAGCAGTACTTC. Translation: CASSGRDGRAYEQYF.

This clonotype was detected a few times. This chain joins TRBV5-1 and TRBJ2-7, with D possibly called TRBD1 or TRBD2 (5 bases each). Germline V lookup: CDR1 SGHRS, CDR2 YFSETQ. The ends were cut back, 3 bases at V and 4 bases at J, with 14 bases in the middle. This CDR3 has 14 residues. The CDR3: CASSWDLGLYEQYF. The DNA for the CDR3 is TGCGCCAGCAGCTGGGACCTCGGATTATACGAGCAGTACTTC.

V usage is TRBV2 and J usage is TRBJ1-2; possibly TRBD1 for D (5 bases). The length of the CDR3 is 13 residues. Trimming pared 4 bases from V and 7 bases from J, leaving 13 bases between. CDR1 is SNHLY and CDR2 is FYNNEI in the germline V gene. CDR3 sequence reads: CASSVQGVGGYTF. DNA of the CDR3: TGTGCCAGCAGTGTCCAGGGTGTCGGTGGCTACACCTTC. Filled out from reference TRBV2 and TRBJ1-2, the complete variable domain reads EPEVTQTPSHQVTQMGQEVILRCVPISNHLYFYWYRQILGQKVEFLVSFYNNEISEKSEIFDDQFSVERPDGSNFTLKIRSTKLEDSAMYFCASSVQGVGGYTFGSGTRLTVV.

The gene calls are TRBV29-1 and TRBJ2-7; perhaps D is TRBD1 or TRBD2 (5 bases each). Germline lookup yields CDR1 SQVTM and CDR2 ANQGSEA. The CDR3 runs 13 residues. The V end was cut by 7 bases, the J end by 2 bases, with 15 bases between. CDR3 DNA sequence: TGCAGCGCCCGAACCGGGACCCCCTACGAGCAGTACTTC. Residues: CSARTGTPYEQYF.

CDR3 loop: CASSRRRTGTGELFF. In nucleotides, the CDR3 is TGTGCCAGCAGCCGACGACGCACAGGCACCGGGGAGCTGTTTTTT. The J gene is TRBJ2-2, the V gene TRBV6-5, with a possible D match to TRBD1 (5 bases). Germline CDR1 MNHEY, CDR2 SVGAGI. The CDR3 runs 15 residues. V dropped 6 bases and J dropped 4 bases, with 15 bases sitting between them.

The chain carries TRBV20-1 and TRBJ2-1; D possibly corresponds to TRBD2 (6 bases). The CDR3 is made up of 17 amino acids. With 7 bases removed from V and 2 bases from J, the gap between germline ends came to 24 bases. Germline V gives CDR1 DFQATT, CDR2 SNEGSKA (reference sequence). This CDR3 reads CSVRLVGGVSTYNEQFF. CDR3 in DNA: TGCAGTGTTCGACTAGTAGGAGGTGTGTCTACCTACAATGAGCAGTTCTTC.

The V and J genes are TRBV3-1 and TRBJ1-1; TRBD1 matches at 7 bases. The CDR3 spans 15 residues. Germline V gene lookup returns CDR1 LGHDT and CDR2 YNNKEL (reference sequence). Trimming took 0 bases from V and 4 from J; bases not matched to a gene: 5. The CDR3 region has the DNA TGTGCCAGCAGCCAAGAATTAGGGGGCGGCACTGAAGCTTTCTTT. This codes for CASSQELGGGTEAFF.

This chain joins TRBV12-3 or TRBV12-4 and TRBJ2-7; the D gene is possibly TRBD1 (5 bases). V was clipped by 6 bases and J by 4 bases, with 19 bases between them. There are 15 residues in the CDR3. CDR3 sequence: CASRQGVGTLYEQYF. In DNA, the CDR3 is TGTGCCAGCAGGCAAGGGGTGGGCACACTTTACGAGCAGTACTTC.

The V and J genes are TRBV3-1 and TRBJ1-4; D is unresolved. The V end was cut by 2 bases, the J end by 8 bases, with 12 bases between. The CDR3 length is 14 residues. Germline V gene sequence: CDR1 LGHDT, CDR2 YNNKEL (reference sequence). CDR3 in DNA: TGTGCCAGCAGCCAATCACCATCGTGGGAAAAACTGTTTTTT. Translated: CASSQSPSWEKLFF.

This chain joins TRBV20-1 and TRBJ2-7; D is tentatively TRBD1 or TRBD2 (5 bases each). In germline, CDR1 is DFQATT, CDR2 SNEGSKA (reference sequence). With 6 bases removed from V and 5 bases from J, the gap between germline ends came to 14 bases. The CDR3 covers 12 residues. CDR3 DNA sequence: TGCAGTGCCACTACCCAGGGAGACGAGCAGTACTTC. This sequence encodes CSATTQGDEQYF.

CDR3 region: CSVERDRGDYGYTF. The CDR3 DNA sequence: TGCAGCGTTGAACGGGACAGGGGGGACTATGGCTACACCTTC. This chain connects TRBV29-1 to TRBJ1-2; 11 positions agree with TRBD1. The CDR3 spans 14 residues. In germline, CDR1 is SQVTM, CDR2 ANQGSEA. Trimming removed 2 bases from V and 3 bases from J; junction bases left unmatched: 2.

J is TRBJ2-5 and V is TRBV3-1; 7 positions match TRBD1. The ends lost 3 bases at V and 2 bases at J; junction bases unmatched: 6. Germline loops: CDR1 LGHDT, CDR2 YNNKEL (reference sequence). The CDR3 is made up of 15 amino acids. The CDR3 DNA reads as TGTGCCAGCAGCCAGGTTGGGACAGAGCAAGAGACCCAGTACTTC. This translates into CASSQVGTEQETQYF.

The gene calls are TRBV7-2 and TRBJ2-1; no reliable D call. Trimming took off 3 bases at V and 8 bases at J, with 5 bases between the two ends. CDR1 is SGHTA, CDR2 FQGNSA, per germline. This CDR3 spans 11 amino acids. In nucleotides, the CDR3 is TGTGCCAGCAGCTTTGACCATGAGCAGTTCTTC. Translating gives CASSFDHEQFF.

The chain is built from TRBV6-1 and TRBJ2-2; 14 bases fit TRBD2. This CDR3 region has 19 residues. The germline gives CDR1 MNHNS, CDR2 SASEGT. V trimming: 5 bases; J trimming: 0 bases; junction bases outside the gene matches: 8. CDR3 sequence: CASSPPAGLAGANTGELFF. In DNA, the CDR3 is TGTGCCAGCAGTCCCCCAGCGGGACTAGCGGGAGCGAACACCGGGGAGCTGTTTTTT.

This sequence joins TRBV24-1 and TRBJ2-5, with D uncertain. Per the germline V gene, CDR1 is KGHDR and CDR2 is SFDVKD. Trimming removed 2 bases from V and 4 bases from J, with 7 bases in between. The CDR3 has 13 residues. CDR3 protein: CATSDSRRETQYF. CDR3 in DNA: TGTGCCACCAGTGATTCTCGACGAGAGACCCAGTACTTC.

This clonotype has just one count. V gene TRBV30 combines with J gene TRBJ2-1; 8 nucleotides match TRBD2. The CDR3 is 16 residues long. V was clipped by 5 bases and J by 4 bases; unmatched bases: 13. Germline-derived CDR1 and CDR2 are GTSNPN and SVGIG (reference sequence). The CDR3 protein is CAWALIGGGSYNEQFF. The DNA of the CDR3 is TGTGCCTGGGCCCTCATTGGCGGGGGGTCATACAATGAGCAGTTCTTC.

The chain recombines TRBV10-3 with TRBJ1-5; D is unclear. V was clipped by 5 bases and J by 2 bases, with 7 bases between them. The CDR3 runs 13 residues. The germline CDR1 and CDR2 sequences are ENHRY and SYGVKD. Here the CDR3 DNA reads TGTGCCATCAGTACCGGGGGCAATCAGCCCCAGCATTTT. Translation gives CAISTGGNQPQHF.

The chain links TRBV27 to TRBJ2-1; possible D gene TRBD1, 5 bases. There are 13 residues in the CDR3. Trimming left V 6 bases short and J 10 bases short, with 16 bases between. The V gene's germline CDR1 is MNHEY and CDR2 SMNVEV (reference sequence). This chain's CDR3 is CASSLRDRAEQFF. In DNA form, the CDR3 reads TGTGCCAGCAGCCTCAGGGATCGCGCCGAGCAGTTCTTC.

The rearrangement links TRBV20-1 to TRBJ2-3; D remains ambiguous. V lost 0 bases to trimming and J lost 1 base, with 8 bases between them. CDR1 and CDR2 from the germline V gene are DFQATT and SNEGSKA (reference sequence). CDR3 length: 14 residues. CDR3 amino acids: CSARDRQRTDTQYF. Here the CDR3 DNA reads TGCAGTGCTAGAGATCGACAACGCACAGATACGCAGTATTTT.

The V call is TRBV29-1, the J call TRBJ1-4; 7 nucleotides line up with TRBD1. The CDR3 extends over 13 amino acids. The V gene's germline CDR1 is SQVTM and CDR2 ANQGSEA. CDR3 bases: TGCAGTTATGTCGAGGCAGGGGGAGAAAAACTGTTTTTT. It specifies CSYVEAGGEKLFF. Filled out from reference TRBV29-1 and TRBJ1-4, the complete variable domain reads SAVISQKPSRDICQRGTSLTIQCQVDSQVTMMFWYRQQPGQSLTLIATANQGSEATYESGFVIDKFPISRPNLTFSTLTVSNMSPEDSSIYLCSYVEAGGEKLFFGSGTQLSVL.

V is TRBV29-1 and J is TRBJ2-7; D call uncertain. The CDR3 is 14 amino acids. Germline CDR1 reads SQVTM; CDR2 reads ANQGSEA. V was trimmed by 2 bases and J by 0 bases, leaving 11 bases between them. The chain's CDR3 is CSVEMGILSYEQYF. CDR3 nucleotide sequence: TGCAGCGTTGAAATGGGTATACTCTCCTACGAGCAGTACTTC.

This clonotype was seen once. This sequence joins TRBV29-1 and TRBJ1-3; D is possibly TRBD1 (6 bases). The germline gives CDR1 SQVTM, CDR2 ANQGSEA. CDR3 length equals 13 residues. The CDR3 is CSGQQSSGNTIYF. CDR3 nucleotides: TGCAGTGGACAGCAGAGCTCTGGAAACACCATATATTTT.

V gene TRBV2 combines with J gene TRBJ1-1; D gene uncertain. V lost 0 bases and J 7 bases, leaving 12 bases between the germline ends. Germline CDR1 and CDR2: SNHLY and FYNNEI. The CDR3 totals 14 residues. Here the CDR3 reads CASSEATPPSEAFF. The CDR3 coding sequence is TGTGCCAGCAGTGAAGCGACACCCCCCAGTGAAGCTTTCTTT.

This clonotype was detected a few times. This chain uses TRBV9 with TRBJ2-7, with 9 bases aligning to TRBD1. The CDR3 has 13 amino acids. Germline values: CDR1 SGDLS, CDR2 YYNGEE. Trimming cost V 4 bases and J 8 bases; bases outside gene matches: 7. CDR3 region: CASSPGTGPQQYF. In DNA form, the CDR3 reads TGTGCCAGCAGCCCCGGGACAGGGCCGCAGCAGTACTTC.

This chain joins TRBV29-1 and TRBJ1-1; D is possibly TRBD1 (6 bases). Trimming took 4 bases from V and 1 from J, leaving 10 bases between them. This CDR3 is 13 amino acids long. Germline CDR1 and CDR2: SQVTM and ANQGSEA. The DNA of the CDR3 is TGCAGCGTTGCCTCAGGGGCGAACACTGAAGCTTTCTTT. Translating gives CSVASGANTEAFF.

This chain joins TRBV9 and TRBJ1-1, with TRBD1 as a possible D gene (5 bases). V was clipped by 0 bases and J by 4 bases, with 7 bases between them. The CDR3 is 13 residues long. Germline V gene lookup returns CDR1 SGDLS and CDR2 YYNGEE. Here the CDR3 reads CASSVERGTEAFF. In DNA, the CDR3 is TGTGCCAGCAGCGTAGAGAGGGGCACTGAAGCTTTCTTT.

This rearrangement joins TRBV12-3 or TRBV12-4 to TRBJ1-2, with D possibly being TRBD1 (6 bases). The CDR3 covers 14 residues. V lost 3 bases and J lost 4, with 12 bases in between. CDR3 in amino acids: CASSLGAFGYGYTF. The DNA for the CDR3 is TGTGCCAGCAGTTTGGGGGCATTCGGCTATGGCTACACCTTC.

The gene calls are TRBV28 and TRBJ1-1; possible D gene TRBD1, 6 bases. Trimming removed 4 bases at V and 8 bases at J, with 8 bases between. The CDR3 contains 11 residues. In germline, CDR1 is MDHEN, CDR2 SYDVKM. The CDR3 bases are TGTGCCAGCAGTTCAACAGGGGAAGCTTTCTTT. Its protein is CASSSTGEAFF.

This chain uses TRBV3-1 with TRBJ1-2; unclear D gene. In germline, CDR1 is LGHDT, CDR2 YNNKEL (reference sequence). CDR3 length: 12 amino acids. V was cut by 1 base and J by 7 bases, with 7 bases left in between. The CDR3 DNA sequence: TGTGCCAGCAGCCAAGTGGCCTCTGGCTACACCTTC. Amino acid sequence: CASSQVASGYTF.

The chain carries TRBV27 and TRBJ2-1, with unresolved D. Germline CDR1 MNHEY, CDR2 SMNVEV (reference sequence). This CDR3 comprises 14 residues. The germline V and J ends were trimmed by 8 bases and 7 bases, with 18 bases remaining between them. CDR3 coding DNA: TGTGCCAGCTTTTCGCACGGCACGAGTAATGAGCAGTTCTTC. Translating gives CASFSHGTSNEQFF.

The V call is TRBV6-1, the J call TRBJ2-7, with TRBD1 identical over 7 bases. The ends lost 5 bases at V and 1 base at J; junction bases unmatched: 8. Per germline, CDR1 MNHNS and CDR2 SASEGT. This CDR3 has 15 amino acids. The chain's CDR3 is CASSSGTVQSYEQYF. CDR3 nucleotide sequence: TGTGCCAGCAGTTCCGGGACAGTTCAATCCTACGAGCAGTACTTC.